This is a list of T cell receptor beta chains from one sample in a study of human thymus T cells. Assay: immunoSEQ multiplex PCR; the TCRdb copy retains only in-frame clones and omits some. Altogether 100,000 to 150,000 clones are present, around 94% being singletons, with the ten largest covering around 0.025%. The sequenced sample consisted of thymus tissue. The receptors here all came from a boy under two years old with a congenital heart defect but otherwise immunologically healthy. Both conserved end residues are part of each CDR3. The order of the fields is V gene, D gene, J gene, clone size, CDR3 DNA, CDR3 protein. The D gene is left open where the match is weak. Clone size appears in some rows only: once, few, many, or a class for an expanded clone.

v_gene: TRBV29-1; d_gene: -; j_gene: TRBJ2-5; abundance: -; CDR3nt: TGCAGCGCTGAACAGGGAGCCTACCAAGAGACCCAGTACTTC; CDR3aa: CSAEQGAYQETQYF
v_gene: TRBV5-6; d_gene: TRBD1; j_gene: TRBJ1-6; abundance: -; CDR3nt: TGTGCCAGCAGCTTACAGGGGAATTCACCCCTCCACTTT; CDR3aa: CASSLQGNSPLHF
v_gene: TRBV29-1; d_gene: -; j_gene: TRBJ2-1; abundance: -; CDR3nt: TGCAGCGTTGAACGGGGTTATATCCGGGATGAGCAGTTCTTC; CDR3aa: CSVERGYIRDEQFF
v_gene: TRBV7-9; d_gene: TRBD1; j_gene: TRBJ1-1; abundance: -; CDR3nt: TGTGCCAGCAGCTCAACACCGGGACAGATGAACACTGAAGCTTTCTTT; CDR3aa: CASSSTPGQMNTEAFF
v_gene: TRBV4-1; d_gene: -; j_gene: TRBJ2-7; abundance: -; CDR3nt: TGCGCCAGCAGCCAAGACCCCGGGGGAGTCTACGAGCAGTACTTC; CDR3aa: CASSQDPGGVYEQYF
v_gene: TRBV4-3; d_gene: -; j_gene: TRBJ2-1; abundance: -; CDR3nt: TGCGCCAGCAGCCCTCATTTAGGAGGCGGTGAGCAGTTCTTC; CDR3aa: CASSPHLGGGEQFF
v_gene: TRBV10-3; d_gene: TRBD1; j_gene: TRBJ1-5; abundance: -; CDR3nt: TGTGCCATCAGTGACGAAGGGACAGGGGGCATTTGGCAGCCCCAGCATTTT; CDR3aa: CAISDEGTGGIWQPQHF
v_gene: TRBV29-1; d_gene: TRBD2; j_gene: TRBJ2-5; abundance: -; CDR3nt: TGCAGCGTTGCGCGGGGGTCCAGAGTGGCCCAGTACTTC; CDR3aa: CSVARGSRVAQYF
v_gene: TRBV18; d_gene: TRBD2; j_gene: TRBJ2-5; abundance: -; CDR3nt: TGTGCCAGCTCACCACCTTCCAGCGGGGGGGCTTCGGGCCAAGAGACCCAGTACTTC; CDR3aa: CASSPPSSGGASGQETQYF
v_gene: TRBV9; d_gene: -; j_gene: TRBJ1-3; abundance: -; CDR3nt: TGTGCCAGCAGCGTAGCCCAGGCAGGTGGGGGAAACACCATATATTTT; CDR3aa: CASSVAQAGGGNTIYF
v_gene: TRBV18; d_gene: -; j_gene: TRBJ1-2; abundance: once; CDR3nt: TGTGCCAGCTCACCACCTTCCGGCATGCCCTCCTATGGCTACACCTTC; CDR3aa: CASSPPSGMPSYGYTF
v_gene: TRBV9; d_gene: -; j_gene: TRBJ2-6; abundance: -; CDR3nt: TGTGCCAGCAGCGTAGACACTGGGCGAATCTCTGGGGCCAACGTCCTGACTTTC; CDR3aa: CASSVDTGRISGANVLTF
v_gene: TRBV13; d_gene: -; j_gene: TRBJ1-1; abundance: -; CDR3nt: TGTGCCAGCAGCTCTAGGACGTCGAACACTGAAGCTTTCTTT; CDR3aa: CASSSRTSNTEAFF
v_gene: TRBV5-1; d_gene: TRBD1; j_gene: TRBJ1-4; abundance: -; CDR3nt: TGCGCCAGCAGTCCGCAGGGACAGGGGATTAATGAAAAACTGTTTTTT; CDR3aa: CASSPQGQGINEKLFF
v_gene: TRBV4-2; d_gene: -; j_gene: TRBJ2-7; abundance: -; CDR3nt: TGTGCCAGCAGCCAAGGAGTCGAGCAGTACTTC; CDR3aa: CASSQGVEQYF
v_gene: TRBV7-2; d_gene: -; j_gene: TRBJ2-7; abundance: -; CDR3nt: TGTGCCAGCAGCTTAGCCACGGTAGCCTACGAGCAGTACTTC; CDR3aa: CASSLATVAYEQYF
v_gene: TRBV4-3; d_gene: TRBD1; j_gene: TRBJ2-1; abundance: -; CDR3nt: TGCGCCAGCAGCCGAGCCGGGACAGAGACCTACAATGAGCAGTTCTTC; CDR3aa: CASSRAGTETYNEQFF
v_gene: TRBV7-8; d_gene: TRBD2; j_gene: TRBJ2-5; abundance: -; CDR3nt: TGTGCCAGCAGCGCACGCGGGGGGGCAGAGACCCAGTACTTC; CDR3aa: CASSARGGAETQYF
v_gene: TRBV29-1; d_gene: -; j_gene: TRBJ2-7; abundance: -; CDR3nt: TGCAGCGCCACCCGGGAGAACGAGCAGTACTTC; CDR3aa: CSATRENEQYF
v_gene: TRBV14; d_gene: TRBD2; j_gene: TRBJ2-7; abundance: -; CDR3nt: TGTGCCAGCAGCCCGAATTATAGGACTAGCGGGGAATCCTACGAGCAGTACTTC; CDR3aa: CASSPNYRTSGESYEQYF
v_gene: TRBV25-1; d_gene: TRBD1; j_gene: TRBJ2-1; abundance: -; CDR3nt: TGTGCCAGCAGTGATCCAGGGGGCAATGAGCAGTTCTTC; CDR3aa: CASSDPGGNEQFF
v_gene: TRBV7-2; d_gene: TRBD2; j_gene: TRBJ2-7; abundance: -; CDR3nt: TGTGCCAGCAGCTTAGTTGGCGGGGGTGCCTACGAGCAGTACTTC; CDR3aa: CASSLVGGGAYEQYF
v_gene: TRBV1; d_gene: -; j_gene: TRBJ1-5; abundance: -; CDR3nt: TGCACCAGCCCCCCGGAGGGACAGGGGAGGAGCAATCAGCCCCAGCATTTT; CDR3aa: CTSPPEGQGRSNQPQHF
v_gene: TRBV25-1; d_gene: -; j_gene: TRBJ2-7; abundance: -; CDR3nt: TGTGCCAGCAGTGTTGGAGGACCCCACGCTACCTACGAGCAGTACTTC; CDR3aa: CASSVGGPHATYEQYF
v_gene: TRBV2; d_gene: TRBD2; j_gene: TRBJ2-7; abundance: -; CDR3nt: TGTGCCAGCAGTGCGTTTACTAGCGGGGGGGCGCGAGAGCAGTACTTC; CDR3aa: CASSAFTSGGAREQYF
v_gene: TRBV4-3; d_gene: TRBD1; j_gene: TRBJ2-7; abundance: -; CDR3nt: TGCGCCAGCAGCCAAAGACAGACAGGGGGCTACGAGCAGTACTTC; CDR3aa: CASSQRQTGGYEQYF
v_gene: TRBV12-2; d_gene: -; j_gene: TRBJ2-2; abundance: -; CDR3nt: TGTGCAAGTCGCTTAGTGGGTCTTCCGAACACCGGGGAGCTGTTTTTT; CDR3aa: CASRLVGLPNTGELFF
v_gene: TRBV6-5; d_gene: -; j_gene: TRBJ2-5; abundance: -; CDR3nt: TGTGCCAGCAGCCACGCACAGGGAGAGGAGACCCAGTACTTC; CDR3aa: CASSHAQGEETQYF
v_gene: TRBV28; d_gene: TRBD2; j_gene: TRBJ2-7; abundance: once; CDR3nt: TGTGCCAGCAGCGGGACTACCTACGAGCAGTACTTC; CDR3aa: CASSGTTYEQYF
v_gene: TRBV27; d_gene: -; j_gene: TRBJ2-2; abundance: -; CDR3nt: TGTGCCAGCAGTTTATTTGGGCGGGGCACCGGGGAGCTGTTTTTT; CDR3aa: CASSLFGRGTGELFF
v_gene: TRBV19; d_gene: -; j_gene: TRBJ1-6; abundance: -; CDR3nt: TGTGCCAGTAGTATAGCCGACAGGCCAAATTCACCCCTCCACTTT; CDR3aa: CASSIADRPNSPLHF
v_gene: TRBV7-2; d_gene: -; j_gene: TRBJ2-2; abundance: once; CDR3nt: TGTGCCAGCAGCCTGGCGCAAACCGGGGAGCTGTTTTTT; CDR3aa: CASSLAQTGELFF
v_gene: TRBV5-5; d_gene: -; j_gene: TRBJ1-1; abundance: -; CDR3nt: TGTGCCAGCAGTCCGGGTCCAGCTTTGAACACTGAAGCTTTCTTT; CDR3aa: CASSPGPALNTEAFF
v_gene: TRBV11-2; d_gene: -; j_gene: TRBJ2-3; abundance: -; CDR3nt: TGTGCCAGCAGCTTACCGACAGATACGCAGTATTTT; CDR3aa: CASSLPTDTQYF
v_gene: TRBV27; d_gene: -; j_gene: TRBJ2-3; abundance: once; CDR3nt: TGTGCCAGCAGTTCCCCCGCGGGTGGCACAGATACGCAGTATTTT; CDR3aa: CASSSPAGGTDTQYF
v_gene: TRBV5-4; d_gene: -; j_gene: TRBJ1-1; abundance: -; CDR3nt: TGTGCCAGCAGCTTGGGGTCGTTCCGTGCCCCAAACACTGAAGCTTTCTTT; CDR3aa: CASSLGSFRAPNTEAFF